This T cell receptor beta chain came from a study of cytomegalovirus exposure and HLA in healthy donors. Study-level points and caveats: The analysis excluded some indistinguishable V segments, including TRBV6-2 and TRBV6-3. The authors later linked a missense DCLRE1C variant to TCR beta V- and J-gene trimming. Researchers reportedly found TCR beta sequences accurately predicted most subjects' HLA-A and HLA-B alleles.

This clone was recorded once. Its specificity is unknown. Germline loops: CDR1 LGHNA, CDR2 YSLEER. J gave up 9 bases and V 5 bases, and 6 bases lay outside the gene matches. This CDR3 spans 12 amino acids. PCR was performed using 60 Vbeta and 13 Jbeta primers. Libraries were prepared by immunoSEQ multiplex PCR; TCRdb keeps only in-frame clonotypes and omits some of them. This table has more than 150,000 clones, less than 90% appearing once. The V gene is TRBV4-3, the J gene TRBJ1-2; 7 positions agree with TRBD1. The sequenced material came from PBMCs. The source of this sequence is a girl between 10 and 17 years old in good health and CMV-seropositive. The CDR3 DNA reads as TGCGCCAGCAGCGCGCGACAGGGAAGCTACACCTTC. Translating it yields CASSARQGSYTF.